A selection of T cell receptor beta chains follows, all from one sample in a study of CD8 T cells in ankylosing spondylitis. TCRdb analysed the 5' RACE reads with MiXCR anew, one entry per CDR3 protein. In the table there are 250,000 to 350,000 distinct CDR3 sequences, 8% of which are singletons. Sequencing was performed on blood, either unsorted or a sorted T cell fraction (not recorded which). The receptor source for this set is a male donor with ankylosing spondylitis. The CDR3 runs from the conserved cysteine through the conserved F or W. The D gene is left open where the match is weak. Part of the rows lack a size; the others show once, few, many or a class for expanded clones.

TRBV30	TRBJ2-7	few	-	13	CAWCPGSVGEQYF	TGTGCCTGGTGTCCCGGGTCGGTGGGCGAGCAGTACTTC
TRBV29-1	TRBJ1-2	-	-	11	CSVRGYYGYTF	TGCAGCGTTAGGGGATACTATGGCTACACCTTC
TRBV9	TRBJ2-7	-	TRBD1	14	CASSAKTGIYEQYF	TGTGCCAGCAGCGCTAAGACAGGGATCTACGAGCAGTACTTC
TRBV4-1	TRBJ2-7	many	TRBD2	15	CASSQIAGGPYEQYF	TGCGCCAGCAGCCAAATCGCGGGAGGTCCTTACGAGCAGTACTTC
TRBV7-8	TRBJ2-7	few	TRBD2	17	CASSLPGWTSGYYEQYF	TGTGCCAGCAGCTTACCAGGATGGACTAGCGGATACTACGAGCAGTACTTC
TRBV7-2	TRBJ2-7	-	-	15	CASSRSGTFSYEQYF	TGTGCCAGCAGCAGAAGCGGGACATTCTCCTACGAGCAGTACTTC
TRBV7-8	TRBJ1-1	few	-	14	CASSLAPVPGVAFF	TGTGCCAGCAGCTTAGCGCCGGTACCAGGGGTAGCTTTCTTT
TRBV9	TRBJ2-7	few	-	13	CASGSDSSYEQYF	TGTGCCAGCGGATCGGACTCATCCTACGAGCAGTACTTC
TRBV20-1	TRBJ2-1	few	-	13	CSALDRSYNEQFF	TGCAGTGCTCTCGACAGATCCTACAATGAGCAGTTCTTC
TRBV20-1	TRBJ1-4	-	-	16	CSASRTGIATNEKLFF	TGCAGTGCTAGCCGTACAGGGATAGCAACTAATGAAAAACTGTTTTTT
TRBV11-3	TRBJ2-3	-	-	16	CASSTRQAGFTDTQYF	TGTGCCAGCAGCACCCGACAGGCAGGGTTCACAGATACGCAGTATTTT
TRBV20-1	TRBJ2-3	-	-	14	CSARDLAGTDTQYF	TGCAGTGCTAGAGATTTGGCCGGCACAGATACGCAGTATTTT
TRBV5-1	TRBJ2-2	many	-	15	CASSLFNSNTGELFF	TGCGCCAGCAGCTTGTTCAACTCCAACACCGGGGAGCTGTTTTTT
TRBV14	TRBJ1-6	-	-	14	CASSQEWQNSPLHF	TGTGCCAGCAGCCAAGAATGGCAAAATTCACCCCTCCACTTT
TRBV20-1	TRBJ2-1	-	-	14	CSARPRGASNEQFF	TGCAGTGCTAGACCCCGCGGGGCGTCCAATGAGCAGTTCTTC
TRBV4-2	TRBJ1-5	-	TRBD1	19	CASSQAYGVGSGGGEPQHF	TGTGCCAGCAGCCAAGCATACGGCGTTGGATCAGGGGGCGGAGAGCCCCAGCATTTT
TRBV19	TRBJ2-2	-	-	15	CASTRAGTNTGELFF	TGTGCCAGTACTCGGGCGGGAACGAACACCGGGGAGCTGTTTTTT
TRBV20-1	TRBJ2-3	few	-	14	CSARVATSTDTQYF	TGCAGTGCTAGAGTGGCGACCAGCACAGATACGCAGTATTTT
TRBV20-1	TRBJ2-7	many	-	14	CSATSTLSPYEQYF	TGCAGTGCTACCTCGACGCTCTCCCCCTACGAGCAGTACTTC
TRBV5-8	TRBJ2-1	-	-	14	CASSFQGIYNEQFF	TGTGCCAGCAGCTTCCAGGGAATCTACAATGAGCAGTTCTTC
TRBV7-7	TRBJ2-2	-	TRBD2	17	CASSPSGGAVDTGELFF	TGTGCCAGCAGCCCCTCGGGGGGGGCTGTTGACACCGGGGAGCTGTTTTTT
TRBV27	TRBJ1-5	few	-	14	CASRQGVSNQPQHF	TGTGCCAGCAGACAGGGTGTGAGCAATCAGCCCCAGCATTTT
TRBV20-1	TRBJ2-5	few	TRBD2	16	CCARGTSGSYQETQYF	TGCTGTGCTCGAGGGACTAGCGGGTCGTACCAAGAGACCCAGTACTTC
TRBV5-1	TRBJ2-3	-	TRBD2	16	CASSSGLAGGIDTQYF	TGCGCCAGCAGCTCTGGCCTAGCGGGAGGTATAGATACGCAGTATTTT
TRBV19	TRBJ2-7	few	-	15	CASSIKVGMTYEQYF	TGTGCCAGTAGTATCAAGGTAGGAATGACCTACGAGCAGTACTTC
TRBV20-1	TRBJ2-1	-	TRBD2	14	CSAGPGLAGLEQFF	TGCAGTGCCGGACCGGGACTAGCGGGTCTTGAGCAGTTCTTC
TRBV4-1	TRBJ2-1	-	-	18	CASSQHPGAGAVYNEQFF	TGCGCCAGCAGCCAACACCCGGGGGCAGGGGCCGTCTACAATGAGCAGTTCTTC
TRBV5-1	TRBJ1-5	many	TRBD1	14	CASSPTGRNQPQHF	TGCGCCAGCAGCCCGACAGGGCGCAATCAGCCCCAGCATTTT